This TCR beta chain originates from a study of cytomegalovirus exposure and HLA in healthy donors. The wider study: In an early release, HLA-typed donors contributed 75 million to 85 million unique TCR sequences. Study-wide findings and caveats: According to the study, 150 to 200 TCR beta chains were cytomegalovirus-associated.

Comment on this clone: What it binds is unknown.

Primers for the PCR totalled 60 Vbeta and 13 Jbeta. The method was immunoSEQ multiplex PCR; TCRdb's version includes in-frame clones alone and lacks a portion of them. The sample holds over 150,000 clones; over 70% are singletons and the top ten take 2% to 2.5%. The sample taken for sequencing was PBMCs. This TCR came from a woman aged 25 to 39 in good health and CMV-seronegative.

This CDR3 reads CARGTPWVDTQYF. In DNA, the CDR3 is TGTGCCAGAGGGACTCCATGGGTGGATACGCAGTATTTT. This chain connects TRBV27 to TRBJ2-3, with D maybe TRBD2 (6 bases). The CDR3 runs to 13 residues. V lost 9 bases, J lost 6 bases, and 16 bases lay in between. Germline-derived CDR1 and CDR2 are MNHEY and SMNVEV (reference sequence).